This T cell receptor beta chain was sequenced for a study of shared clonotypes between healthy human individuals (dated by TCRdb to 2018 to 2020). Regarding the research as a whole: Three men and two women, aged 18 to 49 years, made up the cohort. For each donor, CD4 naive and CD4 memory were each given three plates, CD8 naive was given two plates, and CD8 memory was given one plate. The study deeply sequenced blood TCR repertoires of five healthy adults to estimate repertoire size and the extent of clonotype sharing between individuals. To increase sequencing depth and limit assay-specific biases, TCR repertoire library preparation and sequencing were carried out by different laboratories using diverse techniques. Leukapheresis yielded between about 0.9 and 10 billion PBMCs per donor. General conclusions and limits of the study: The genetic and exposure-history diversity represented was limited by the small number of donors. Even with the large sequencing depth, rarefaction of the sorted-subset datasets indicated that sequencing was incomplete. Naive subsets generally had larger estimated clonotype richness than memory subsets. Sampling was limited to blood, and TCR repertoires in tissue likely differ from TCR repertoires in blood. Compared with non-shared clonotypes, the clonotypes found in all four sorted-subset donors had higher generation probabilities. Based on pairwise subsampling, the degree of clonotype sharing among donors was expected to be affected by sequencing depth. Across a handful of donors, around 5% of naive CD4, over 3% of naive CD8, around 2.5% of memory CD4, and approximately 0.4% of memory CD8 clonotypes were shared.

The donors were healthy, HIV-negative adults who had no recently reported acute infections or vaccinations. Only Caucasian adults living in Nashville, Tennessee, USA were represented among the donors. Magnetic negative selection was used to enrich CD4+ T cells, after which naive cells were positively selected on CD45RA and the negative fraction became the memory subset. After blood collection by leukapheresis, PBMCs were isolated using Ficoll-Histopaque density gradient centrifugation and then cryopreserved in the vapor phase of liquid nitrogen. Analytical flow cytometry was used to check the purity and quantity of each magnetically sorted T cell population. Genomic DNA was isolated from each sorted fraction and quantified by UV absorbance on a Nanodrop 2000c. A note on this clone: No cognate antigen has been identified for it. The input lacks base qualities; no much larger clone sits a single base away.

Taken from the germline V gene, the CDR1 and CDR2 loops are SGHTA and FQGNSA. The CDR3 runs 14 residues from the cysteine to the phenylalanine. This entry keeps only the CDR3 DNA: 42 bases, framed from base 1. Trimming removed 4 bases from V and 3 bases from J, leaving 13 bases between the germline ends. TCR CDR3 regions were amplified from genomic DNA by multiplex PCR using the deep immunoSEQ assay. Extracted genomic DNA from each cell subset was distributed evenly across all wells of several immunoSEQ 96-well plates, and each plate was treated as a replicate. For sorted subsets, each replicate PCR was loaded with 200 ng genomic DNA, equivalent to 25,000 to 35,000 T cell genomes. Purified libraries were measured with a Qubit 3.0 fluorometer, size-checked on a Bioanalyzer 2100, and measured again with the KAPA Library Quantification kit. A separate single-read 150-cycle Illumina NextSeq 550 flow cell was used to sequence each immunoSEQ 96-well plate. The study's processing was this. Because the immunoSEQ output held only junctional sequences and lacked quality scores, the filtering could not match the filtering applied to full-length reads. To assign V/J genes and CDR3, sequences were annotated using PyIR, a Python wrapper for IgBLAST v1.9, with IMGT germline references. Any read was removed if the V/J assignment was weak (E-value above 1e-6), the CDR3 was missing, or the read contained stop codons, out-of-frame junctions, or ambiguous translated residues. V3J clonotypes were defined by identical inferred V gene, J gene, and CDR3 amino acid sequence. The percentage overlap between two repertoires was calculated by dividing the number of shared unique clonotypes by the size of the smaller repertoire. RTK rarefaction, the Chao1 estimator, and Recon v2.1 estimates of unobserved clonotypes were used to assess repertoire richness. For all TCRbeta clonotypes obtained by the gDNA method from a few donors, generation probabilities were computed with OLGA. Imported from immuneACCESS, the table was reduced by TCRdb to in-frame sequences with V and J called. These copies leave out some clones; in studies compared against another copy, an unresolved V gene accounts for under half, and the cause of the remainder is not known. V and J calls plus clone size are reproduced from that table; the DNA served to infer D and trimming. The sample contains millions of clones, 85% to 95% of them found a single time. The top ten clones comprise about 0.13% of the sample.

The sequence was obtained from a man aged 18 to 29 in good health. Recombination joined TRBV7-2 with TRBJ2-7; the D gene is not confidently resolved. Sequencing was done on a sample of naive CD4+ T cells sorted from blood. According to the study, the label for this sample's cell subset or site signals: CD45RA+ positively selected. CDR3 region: CASSYGRTSYEQYF. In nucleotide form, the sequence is TGTGCCAGCAGCTATGGACGCACCAGCTACGAGCAGTACTTC.